One and the same sample provided the 26 T cell receptor beta chains below, sequenced in a study of CD4 T cell repertoires in COVID-19. TCRdb keeps only in-frame clones here, not all; method: immunoSEQ multiplex PCR. This sample carries over 75,000 clones, about four fifths of them seen once, and the ten largest clones take around 0.58%. Sequenced here: CD4+ T cells from peripheral blood, sampled after recovery from COVID-19. The receptors here all came from a human donor who had COVID-19.

The J gene is TRBJ2-1, the V gene TRBV9, with D tentatively TRBD2 (7 bases). The CDR3 has 14 residues. CDR1 and CDR2 (germline): SGDLS, YYNGEE. Trimming removed 3 bases at V and 9 bases at J, with 16 bases between. The CDR3 DNA follows: TGTGCCAGCAGCGCCCGTGGGGGGGCGAGTGAGCAGTTCTTC. Its protein is CASSARGGASEQFF.

CDR3: CASSSTGAADTQYF. CDR3 coding DNA: TGTGCCAGCAGCTCGACAGGGGCGGCAGATACGCAGTATTTT. The V gene is TRBV6-5, the J gene TRBJ2-3, with 8 bases identical to TRBD1. CDR3 length: 14 residues. V gave up 6 bases and J gave up 4 bases; unmatched junction bases: 6. The germline V gene has CDR1 MNHEY and CDR2 SVGAGI.

The gene calls are TRBV28 and TRBJ2-1; the match to TRBD2 covers 8 bases. From germline, CDR1 is MDHEN and CDR2 SYDVKM. Losses at the gene ends were 6 bases for V and 14 bases for J; bases not matched to a gene: 15. The CDR3 runs to 14 residues. The CDR3 DNA is TGTGCCAGCAGGGCCGGGACTAGGCGTTTGTCGGAGTTCTTC. Translation: CASRAGTRRLSEFF. Combining the CDR3 with reference TRBV28 and TRBJ2-1 gives the whole variable domain DVKVTQSSRYLVKRTGEKVFLECVQDMDHENMFWYRQDPGLGLRLIYFSYDVKMKEKGDIPEGYSVSREKKERFSLILESASTNQTSMYLCASRAGTRRLSEFFGPGTRLTVL.

CDR3 bases: TGTGCCAGCAGCCAAGATCATAATGGAGGCGGGGGCTATGGCTACACCTTC. Amino acids: CASSQDHNGGGGYGYTF. V is TRBV4-2 and J is TRBJ1-2; D possibly corresponds to TRBD1 (5 bases). Looked up from germline, CDR1 is LGHNA and CDR2 is YNFKEQ. CDR3 length: 17 residues. V lost 0 bases, J lost 4 bases, and 18 bases lay in between.

This clone was seen a few times. The rearrangement links TRBV19 to TRBJ1-1, with TRBD1 matching over 9 bases. V lost 5 bases to trimming and J lost 11 bases; unmatched junction nucleotides: 12. Germline-derived CDR1 and CDR2 are LNHDA and SQIVND (reference sequence). The CDR3 is made up of 14 amino acids. This chain's CDR3 is CASSPDGGTGNAFF. DNA of the CDR3: TGTGCCAGTAGTCCGGATGGCGGGACAGGGAATGCTTTCTTT.

This clone has a single count. The chain employs TRBV28 and TRBJ2-5; TRBD1 matches 11 bases. CDR3 length: 15 residues. Germline values: CDR1 MDHEN, CDR2 SYDVKM. After removal of 5 bases from V and 3 bases from J, the junction contained 5 bases not matched to a gene. CDR3 region: CASSPGGQGEETQYF. CDR3 sequence (DNA): TGTGCCAGCAGTCCGGGGGGACAGGGGGAAGAGACCCAGTACTTC.

The chain recombines TRBV19 with TRBJ1-1, with a tentative D call TRBD1 (5 bases). Trimming shortened V by 0 bases and J by 5 bases, and 10 bases separated the two germline ends. Per germline, CDR1 LNHDA and CDR2 SQIVND (reference sequence). The CDR3 is made up of 14 amino acids. CDR3 sequence reads: CASSIERGRTEAFF. Written as DNA, the CDR3 is TGTGCCAGTAGTATAGAAAGGGGAAGAACTGAAGCTTTCTTT.

The V gene is TRBV11-2, the J gene TRBJ2-1; unclear D gene. Trimming stripped 5 bases from V and 0 bases from J, with 8 bases between. Germline V gene lookup returns CDR1 SGHAT and CDR2 FQNNGV. The CDR3 is 14 residues long. The CDR3 nucleotides are TGTGCCAGCAGCCCCCTCCTCTCCTACAATGAGCAGTTCTTC. Translated: CASSPLLSYNEQFF.

The genes are TRBV7-2 and TRBJ2-7, with 9 bases identical to TRBD2. CDR1 and CDR2 from the germline V gene are SGHTA and FQGNSA. The CDR3 sequence is 15 residues long. V trimming: 1 base; J trimming: 7 bases; junction bases outside the gene matches: 8. The CDR3 protein is CASSLDGAGGREQYF. In nucleotides, the CDR3 is TGTGCCAGCAGCTTAGATGGCGCGGGAGGGAGGGAGCAGTACTTC.

The chain couples TRBV19 to TRBJ1-6; weak D call: TRBD1 (5 bases). The CDR3 covers 15 residues. The ends were cut back, 3 bases at V and 8 bases at J, with 14 bases in the middle. Germline V gene data show CDR1 as LNHDA and CDR2 as SQIVND (reference sequence). The DNA for the CDR3 is TGTGCCAGTAGTATTGGGGGATGGCTAGATTCACCCCTCCACTTT. It translates to CASSIGGWLDSPLHF. The full variable domain, rest sourced from reference TRBV19 and TRBJ1-6, is DGGITQSPKYLFRKEGQNVTLSCEQNLNHDAMYWYRQDPGQGLRLIYYSQIVNDFQKGDIAEGYSVSREKKESFPLTVTSAQKNPTAFYLCASSIGGWLDSPLHFGNGTRLTVT.

The gene calls are TRBV20-1 and TRBJ2-7, with a tentative D call TRBD2 (5 bases). Trimming cost V 3 bases and J 2 bases, with 11 bases left between them. The CDR3 has 13 amino acids. Looked up from germline, CDR1 is DFQATT and CDR2 is SNEGSKA (reference sequence). The CDR3 nucleotides read TGCAGTGCTAGTCTGGACTTCACCTACGAGCAGTACTTC. Protein product: CSASLDFTYEQYF.

The CDR3 DNA sequence: TGTGCCAGCAGTTCGCGACTAGCGGGACTTAGCACAGATACGCAGTATTTT. As protein: CASSSRLAGLSTDTQYF. The chain combines TRBV28 with TRBJ2-3, with TRBD2 matching 11 bases. Germline V gives CDR1 MDHEN, CDR2 SYDVKM. CDR3 length equals 17 residues. V shed 4 bases and J 0 bases; nucleotides not matched to a gene: 6.

This clone was observed a few times. This rearrangement joins TRBV6-5 to TRBJ2-2, with a weak D call TRBD2 (5 bases). Germline V gene sequence: CDR1 MNHEY, CDR2 SVGAGI. This CDR3 is 16 amino acids long. V shed 0 bases and J shed 7 bases, with 15 bases lying between them. The CDR3 sequence: CASSYSLRELGGELFF. For the CDR3, the DNA is TGTGCCAGCAGTTACTCGTTGAGGGAACTGGGCGGGGAGCTGTTTTTT.

This rearrangement joins TRBV12-3 or TRBV12-4 to TRBJ1-2; D gene uncertain. The CDR3 has 13 residues. V was shortened by 3 bases and J by 4 bases, with 9 bases between the two germline ends. In DNA, the CDR3 is TGTGCCAGCAGTTTGGGGATTAGCTATGGCTACACCTTC. Protein sequence: CASSLGISYGYTF.

The chain carries TRBV9 and TRBJ1-4; TRBD1 is a possible D gene (5 bases). V lost 3 bases, J lost 6 bases, and 18 bases lay in between. CDR3 size: 16 residues. Germline V gene sequence: CDR1 SGDLS, CDR2 YYNGEE. CDR3 coding DNA: TGTGCCAGCAGCGAGGGAACAGTCAGGGTCGATGAAAAACTGTTTTTT. Protein sequence: CASSEGTVRVDEKLFF.

The chain joins TRBV29-1 to TRBJ1-6; D possibly corresponds to TRBD1 (6 bases). The CDR3 has 15 amino acids. V lost 5 bases to trimming and J lost 0 bases, with 11 bases between them. Germline V gene sequence: CDR1 SQVTM, CDR2 ANQGSEA. CDR3 nucleotide sequence: TGCAGCGTTTGGGGCAGGGGCTCCTATAATTCACCCCTCCACTTT. Translating gives CSVWGRGSYNSPLHF.

The chain couples TRBV14 to TRBJ1-1; D remains unclear. Germline assignment: CDR1 SGHDN and CDR2 FVKESK. The CDR3 has 19 amino acids. V lost 7 bases and J lost 2, with 29 bases in between. The CDR3 spells CASKDRKEYRMRSNTEAFF. The CDR3 DNA reads TGTGCCAGCAAGGACCGAAAAGAGTACCGAATGAGGAGTAACACTGAAGCTTTCTTT.

This sequence joins TRBV6-4 and TRBJ2-4; D remains ambiguous. The CDR3 sequence is 11 residues long. CDR1 and CDR2 from the germline V gene are MRHNA and SNTAGT. The V gene lost 8 bases and the J gene lost 8 bases, with 10 bases spanning the gap. CDR3 DNA: TGTGCCAGCCCCACCTTCGACATTCAGTACTTC. Translating it yields CASPTFDIQYF.

The chain joins TRBV28 to TRBJ1-3; TRBD1 might be the D (6 bases). Germline CDR1 and CDR2: MDHEN and SYDVKM. The CDR3 is 17 residues long. Trimming left V 0 bases short and J 0 bases short, with 12 bases between. The CDR3 DNA reads TGTGCCAGCAGTTTATGGTCTCAGGGGCTCTCTGGAAACACCATATATTTT. Translating it yields CASSLWSQGLSGNTIYF. Based on the CDR3 plus reference TRBV28 and TRBJ1-3, the full variable domain is DVKVTQSSRYLVKRTGEKVFLECVQDMDHENMFWYRQDPGLGLRLIYFSYDVKMKEKGDIPEGYSVSREKKERFSLILESASTNQTSMYLCASSLWSQGLSGNTIYFGEGSWLTVV.

This clone was counted a single time. CDR3 in amino acids: CASSSPGSYGYTF. The CDR3 nucleotides are TGTGCCAGCAGTTCCCCCGGGAGCTATGGCTACACCTTC. This sequence joins TRBV6-5 and TRBJ1-2, with D hard to call. V dropped 4 bases and J dropped 4 bases, with 10 bases sitting between them. Germline V gene lookup returns CDR1 MNHEY and CDR2 SVGAGI. The CDR3 loop spans 13 amino acids.

The genes are TRBV6-6 and TRBJ1-6; tentatively, D is TRBD1 (5 bases). V was pared by 11 bases and J by 7 bases, with 15 bases between. The CDR3 totals 13 residues. The germline V gene has CDR1 MNHNY and CDR2 SVGAGI (reference sequence). CDR3 sequence (DNA): TGTGCCTGCCTGGCAGGGCGCAATTCACCCCTCCACTTT. Its translation is CACLAGRNSPLHF.

The CDR3: CASWPGSSSTDTQYF. CDR3 DNA: TGTGCCAGCTGGCCGGGCAGTTCTAGCACAGATACGCAGTATTTT. This chain connects TRBV18 to TRBJ2-3, with D uncertain. The V gene lost 7 bases and the J gene lost 0 bases, with 14 bases spanning the gap. The CDR3 covers 15 residues. Germline V gene lookup returns CDR1 KGHSH and CDR2 LQKENI.

This clone was counted between two and nine times. The rearrangement links TRBV21-1 to TRBJ1-3. TRBV21-1 is a documented pseudogene. This CDR3 is 16 amino acids long. CDR3 in DNA: TGTGCCAGCGCGTGGCCCGACGGGGAGGCCGGAAACACCATATATTTT. It encodes CASAWPDGEAGNTIYF.

The chain is built from TRBV5-4 and TRBJ2-7; TRBD1 aligns across 9 bases. The CDR3 spans 15 residues. In germline, CDR1 is SGHNT, CDR2 YYREEE (reference sequence). The junction had 4 bases not matched to a gene; V was cut back by 0 bases and J by 3 bases. The CDR3 coding sequence is TGTGCCAGCAGCTTGGGGGACAGGGTCGGCTACGAGCAGTACTTC. Its protein is CASSLGDRVGYEQYF.

The rearrangement links TRBV7-2 to TRBJ1-3; the match to TRBD1 covers 7 bases. This CDR3 contains 18 residues. CDR1 is SGHTA and CDR2 is FQGNSA in the germline V gene. The V and J ends lost 2 bases and 0 bases, in that order; junction bases with no gene match: 10. The CDR3 spells CASSLTTGVPFSGNTIYF. CDR3 sequence (DNA): TGTGCCAGCAGCTTAACTACAGGGGTCCCCTTCTCTGGAAACACCATATATTTT.

This chain uses TRBV5-1 with TRBJ2-2, with 9 nucleotides matching TRBD2. Per germline, CDR1 SGHRS and CDR2 YFSETQ. Trimming at V came to 0 bases and at J to 0 bases, leaving 3 bases not matched to a gene. CDR3 length: 17 amino acids. CDR3 in DNA: TGCGCCAGCAGCTTGGTCGCTAGCGGGGCGAACACCGGGGAGCTGTTTTTT. It codes for CASSLVASGANTGELFF.